A selection of T cell receptor beta chains follows, all from one sample in a study of blood T cell repertoires in COVID-19. The data were produced by immunoSEQ multiplex PCR, yet TCRdb's version contains in-frame clones alone and is incomplete. The sample contains fewer than 70,000 clones, 90% of which appear only once. Sequencing was done on a sample of peripheral blood. All receptors come from a woman older than 75 with active COVID-19. Each CDR3 is given without its conserved first and last residue.

v_call | cdr3_aa
TRBV28 | ASSPIVAGGSTDTQY
TRBV2 | ASDGLGGNEQF
TRBV29-1 | SVAGARRGEQF
TRBV6-5 | ASSYGGRNTEAF
TRBV9 | ASSLQGTQGTDEQY
TRBV5-1 | ASSSEPGQGIGEQF
TRBV5-1 | ASSPRQGALPNAGELF
TRBV27 | ASRPHGPYEQY
TRBV18 | ASSPMELTYNEQF
TRBV10-3 | AISEAQRGAHEQF
TRBV18 | ASSRTSGSETQY
TRBV24-1 | ATSDAPGTRDRETQY
TRBV7-2 | ASSSRTSGGKETQY
TRBV5-1 | ASSRTSGRGDEQY
TRBV5-4 | ASSPRGGRNTEAF
TRBV24-1 | ATKGQGAGGTEAF
TRBV28 | ASSLSASGGYNEQF
TRBV6-5 | ASSRTGGRTDTQY
TRBV2 | ASTEDPLLGYT
TRBV3-1/TRBV3-2 | ASSQGSRSLH
TRBV13 | ASSRTEVPNYGYT
TRBV5-6 | ASSLSGPGSPLH
TRBV7-9 | ASSLTTGTSTYNEQF
TRBV28 | ASSPPGTGGNTIY
TRBV5-4 | ASSPGQGGEQY
TRBV7-6 | ASSRGTGSGYT
TRBV7-2 | ASSLDTAGGQETQY
TRBV7-2 | ASSPRLAGGTDTQY
TRBV28 | ASSPGSSYNSPLH
TRBV2 | ASSEVGRSGELF
TRBV18 | ASSLTGGTLNEQY
TRBV4-2 | ASSQDDSVEQF
TRBV6-6 | ASSYTEQGAKEKLF
TRBV5-8 | ASSSRTGSLKTQY
TRBV19 | ASSMGGTNTGELF
TRBV2 | ASPTSGQADTQY
TRBV6-5 | ASSRTGVVTGELF
TRBV10-3 | AISESLAGGKNEQF
TRBV5-4 | ASTPGRDRVNSPLH
TRBV24-1 | ATSAPRGEPTDTQY
TRBV11-2 | ASSSSGTGDTEAF
TRBV11-2 | ASSFTGRDQPQH
TRBV5-4 | ATAPRDRGTDTQY
TRBV27 | ASSFAGQSDQPQH
TRBV5-5 | ASSLVQRNSSYNSPLH
TRBV18 | ASSPDREAGITDTQY
TRBV12-3/TRBV12-4 | ASSLSGYGELF
TRBV24-1 | ATGPGENTGELF
TRBV5-1 | ASISGTTGELF
TRBV30 | AWSGSSQLHDTQY
TRBV24-1 | ATSDSTRRNTIY
TRBV5-1 | ASSSSGGAGYGYT
TRBV6-1 | ASSERGGVGYGYT
TRBV4-1 | ASSQDQGAGKLF
TRBV7-2 | ASSPRTGTYGYT
TRBV10-1 | ASSDRQVSSTEAF